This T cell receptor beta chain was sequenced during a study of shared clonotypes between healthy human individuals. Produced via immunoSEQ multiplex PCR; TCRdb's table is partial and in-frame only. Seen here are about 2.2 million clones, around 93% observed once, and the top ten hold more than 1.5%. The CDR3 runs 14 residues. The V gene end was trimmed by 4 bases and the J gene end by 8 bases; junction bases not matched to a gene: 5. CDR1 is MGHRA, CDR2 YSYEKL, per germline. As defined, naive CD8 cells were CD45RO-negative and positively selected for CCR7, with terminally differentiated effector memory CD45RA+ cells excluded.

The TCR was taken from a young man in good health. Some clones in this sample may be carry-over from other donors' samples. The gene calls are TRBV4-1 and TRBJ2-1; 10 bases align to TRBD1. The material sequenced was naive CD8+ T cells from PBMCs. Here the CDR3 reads CASSPRDRGDEQFF. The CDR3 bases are TGCGCCAGCAGCCCCCGGGACAGGGGCGATGAGCAGTTCTTC.